These 16 T cell receptor beta chains originate from one sample sequenced in a study of blood T cell repertoires in COVID-19. Assay used: immunoSEQ multiplex PCR; TCRdb lists only in-frame clones, some missing. The sample shows some 230,000 clones, over 75% of them seen only once. Sequencing used PBMCs or T cells enriched from blood (not recorded which). The receptors originated from a woman in her late teens or twenties in a cohort exposed to, infected with or recovered from COVID-19 (not recorded which).

The chain couples TRBV5-1 to TRBJ2-3; 15 bases agree with TRBD2. Germline V gene sequence: CDR1 SGHRS, CDR2 YFSETQ. Trimming cost V 7 bases and J 4 bases; bases outside gene matches: 7. There are 16 residues in the CDR3. CDR3 in DNA: TGCGCCAGCGCTCGGACTAGCGGGGGGGCATCAGATACGCAGTATTTT. Amino acids: CASARTSGGASDTQYF. The whole variable domain, remainder taken from reference TRBV5-1 and TRBJ2-3, is KAGVTQTPRYLIKTRGQQVTLSCSPISGHRSVSWYQQTPGQGLQFLFEYFSETQRNKGNFPGRFSGRQFSNSRSEMNVSTLELGDSALYLCASARTSGGASDTQYFGPGTRLTVL.

Written as DNA, the CDR3 is TGTGCCATCAGTGAGTCGGGGGGACAGGGTTACTATGGCTACACCTTC. Its protein is CAISESGGQGYYGYTF. V usage is TRBV10-3 and J usage is TRBJ1-2; 9 positions match TRBD1. The CDR3 covers 16 residues. V shed 0 bases and J 3 bases; nucleotides not matched to a gene: 5. The germline CDR1 and CDR2 sequences are ENHRY and SYGVKD.

The chain is built from TRBV5-4 and TRBJ2-1, with 9 positions matching TRBD2. The CDR3 length is 12 residues. The J segment lost 9 bases and the V segment lost 10 bases, leaving 8 bases of the junction unmatched. Germline CDR1 is SGHNT and CDR2 is YYREEE (reference sequence). CDR3 region: CASQSGGSEQFF. For the CDR3, the DNA is TGTGCCTCTCAGAGCGGGGGGAGTGAGCAGTTCTTC.

V is TRBV29-1 and J is TRBJ2-1, with 10 bases that match TRBD2. Losses at the gene ends were 4 bases for V and 5 bases for J; bases not matched to a gene: 14. Germline assignment: CDR1 SQVTM and CDR2 ANQGSEA. The CDR3 sequence is 17 residues long. As DNA, the CDR3 is TGCAGCGTTGGTGGACTAGCGGCTCCGCAGGCCGACAATGAGCAGTTCTTC. Its protein is CSVGGLAAPQADNEQFF.

This sequence joins TRBV4-1 and TRBJ2-1; 8 nucleotides agree with TRBD2. The CDR3 is made up of 15 amino acids. The V segment lost 0 bases and the J segment 6 bases; nucleotides outside the gene matches: 4. The germline V gene encodes CDR1 MGHRA and CDR2 YSYEKL. CDR3 bases: TGCGCCAGCAGCCAAGAAAGCGGGAGTCGCAATGAGCAGTTCTTC. Its translation: CASSQESGSRNEQFF.

V usage is TRBV12-3 or TRBV12-4 and J usage is TRBJ1-2, with a weak D call TRBD1 (5 bases). The ends were cut back, 7 bases at V and 6 bases at J, with 15 bases in the middle. This CDR3 is 13 amino acids long. In nucleotides, the CDR3 is TGTGCCAGCAAATTGGGACTAGAGAATGGCTACACCTTC. Its translation: CASKLGLENGYTF.

This CDR3 reads CASSPSGRGDNQPQHF. DNA of the CDR3: TGTGCCAGCAGCCCAAGCGGACGGGGTGACAATCAGCCCCAGCATTTT. V usage is TRBV7-3 and J usage is TRBJ1-5; no clear D gene. The CDR3 runs to 16 residues. Trimming left V 5 bases short and J 3 bases short, with 17 bases between. Germline V gives CDR1 SGHTA, CDR2 FQGTGA.

This chain's CDR3 is CASSSGQGLRGSPLHF. The DNA of the CDR3 is TGTGCCAGCAGCTCGGGACAGGGATTAAGGGGCTCACCCCTCCACTTT. The chain combines TRBV5-6 with TRBJ1-6; 9 nucleotides align to TRBD1. V lost 3 bases to trimming and J lost 10 bases; unmatched junction nucleotides: 11. The CDR3 has 16 amino acids. CDR1 SGHDT and CDR2 YYEEEE come from the germline V gene.

The chain has TRBV6-5 and TRBJ2-1; possible D gene TRBD1, 6 bases. V lost 6 bases and J lost 10, with 16 bases in between. This CDR3 spans 13 amino acids. CDR1 is MNHEY and CDR2 is SVGAGI in the germline V gene. CDR3 in amino acids: CASSMEQGYEQFF. CDR3 nucleotide sequence: TGTGCCAGCAGCATGGAACAGGGCTACGAGCAGTTCTTC.

This rearrangement joins TRBV19 to TRBJ1-4; tentatively, D is TRBD1 (5 bases). CDR3 length: 11 amino acids. Trimming shortened V by 10 bases and J by 5 bases, and 8 bases separated the two germline ends. Germline CDR1 and CDR2: LNHDA and SQIVND (reference sequence). This chain's CDR3 is CATRQNEKLFF. DNA of the CDR3: TGTGCCACTCGACAGAATGAAAAACTGTTTTTT. Variable domain in full (rest from reference TRBV19 and TRBJ1-4): DGGITQSPKYLFRKEGQNVTLSCEQNLNHDAMYWYRQDPGQGLRLIYYSQIVNDFQKGDIAEGYSVSREKKESFPLTVTSAQKNPTAFYLCATRQNEKLFFGSGTQLSVL.

The V call is TRBV27, the J call TRBJ2-7; D unclear. The CDR3 consists of 14 residues. Germline lookup yields CDR1 MNHEY and CDR2 SMNVEV (reference sequence). The V end was cut by 0 bases, the J end by 2 bases, with 8 bases between. The DNA of the CDR3 is TGTGCCAGCAGTTTATCGATGGCTGCCTACGAGCAGTACTTC. Protein sequence: CASSLSMAAYEQYF.

The V and J genes are TRBV24-1 and TRBJ1-2; TRBD1 matches 8 bases. V was pared by 3 bases and J by 4 bases, with 3 bases of the junction left unmatched. The CDR3 extends over 14 amino acids. Germline CDR1 reads KGHDR; CDR2 reads SFDVKD. CDR3 in DNA: TGTGCCACCAGTGATCCCACAGGGGGCTATGGCTACACCTTC. It encodes CATSDPTGGYGYTF.

The chain uses TRBV18 and TRBJ2-7; possibly TRBD2 for D (5 bases). From germline, CDR1 is KGHSH and CDR2 LQKENI. The CDR3 consists of 14 residues. V lost 5 bases to trimming and J lost 0 bases, with 11 bases between them. The chain's CDR3 is CASSGDGGSYEQYF. The CDR3 DNA reads as TGTGCCAGCTCAGGAGACGGAGGCTCCTACGAGCAGTACTTC.

CDR3 residues: CASSDSRGLGTGELFF. The CDR3 region has the DNA TGTGCCAGCAGTGACTCAAGGGGGCTCGGCACCGGGGAGCTGTTTTTT. The chain combines TRBV6-4 with TRBJ2-2, with 7 bases lining up with TRBD1. V lost 0 bases and J lost 4; bases outside the gene matches: 5. The CDR3 covers 16 residues. Germline CDR1 and CDR2: MRHNA and SNTAGT.

The CDR3 DNA sequence: TGTGCCAGCAGTGCCTTCCCCGGGACAGGGGTCACAGATACGCAGTATTTT. Encoded protein: CASSAFPGTGVTDTQYF. The chain joins TRBV6-4 to TRBJ2-3, with 10 bases identical to TRBD1. The CDR3 sequence is 17 residues long. The V gene's germline CDR1 is MRHNA and CDR2 SNTAGT. V was clipped by 4 bases and J by 2 bases; unmatched bases: 9.

V gene TRBV6-5 combines with J gene TRBJ2-7, with D tentatively TRBD1 (6 bases). The CDR3 spans 14 residues. Germline-derived CDR1 and CDR2 are MNHEY and SVGAGI. The V gene lost 0 bases and the J gene lost 6 bases, with 12 bases spanning the gap. CDR3 region: CASSYSRTVFEQYF. CDR3 coding DNA: TGTGCCAGCAGTTACTCCCGGACAGTTTTCGAGCAGTACTTC.